The clone carrying this T cell receptor beta chain appeared a few times. The data derive from a study of response to subunit inactivated influenza vaccine. TCRdb processed the RT-PCR reads anew with MiXCR; each CDR3 protein has one entry. The data hold approximately 170,000 distinct CDR3 sequences, with about an eighth observed a single time. Trimming removed 5 bases from V and 2 bases from J, with 13 bases in between. CDR3 length equals 15 residues. A further study also used this sample, focusing on T cells expressing NK-cell markers. This second report adds: Synthesis of TCR beta cDNA relied on 5'RACE template switching carrying UMIs. The TCR beta repertoires were obtained from sorted CD3+CD56+NKG2C+, CD3+CD56+NKG2C- and CD3+CD56-NKG2C+ T cells.

Sequences were derived from CD8+ T cells sorted from PBMCs, sampled roughly 13 days after vaccination. This clonotype was obtained from a man over 45 who received an inactivated influenza vaccine. The J gene is TRBJ2-1, the V gene TRBV12-3 or TRBV12-4; no reliable D call. The CDR3: CASSRPAEAYNEQFF. CDR3 DNA sequence: TGTGCCAGCAGTCGGCCGGCAGAAGCCTACAATGAGCAGTTCTTC.